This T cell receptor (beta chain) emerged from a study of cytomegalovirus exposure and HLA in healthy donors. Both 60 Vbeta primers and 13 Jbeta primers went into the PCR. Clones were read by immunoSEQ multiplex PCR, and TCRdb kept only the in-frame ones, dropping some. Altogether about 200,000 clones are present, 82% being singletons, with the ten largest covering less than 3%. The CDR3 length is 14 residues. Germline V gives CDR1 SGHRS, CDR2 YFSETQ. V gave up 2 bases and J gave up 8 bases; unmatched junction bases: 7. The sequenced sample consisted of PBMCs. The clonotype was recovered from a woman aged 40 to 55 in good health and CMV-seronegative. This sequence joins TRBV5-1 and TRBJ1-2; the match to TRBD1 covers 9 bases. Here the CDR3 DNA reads TGCGCCAGCAGCTTCGGGACAGGGATTCAGGGCTACACCTTC. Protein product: CASSFGTGIQGYTF.